The source of this T cell receptor (beta chain) is a study of technical replicates of blood from a few donors. Germline V lookup: CDR1 MNHNS, CDR2 SASEGT. V lost 10 bases, J lost 0 bases, and 6 bases lay in between. The CDR3 is 11 amino acids. The table came from immunoSEQ multiplex PCR; TCRdb's copy has only in-frame clones and leaves some out. This sample carries more than 90,000 clones, approximately 95% of them seen once, and the ten largest clones take roughly 0.3%. This clone has just a few counts. The origin of this receptor is a human donor in good health. The specimen was T cells isolated from PBMCs. The gene calls are TRBV6-1 and TRBJ1-1; D is unclear. The CDR3 sequence: CATHMNTEAFF. CDR3 sequence (DNA): TGTGCCACCCACATGAACACTGAAGCTTTCTTT.